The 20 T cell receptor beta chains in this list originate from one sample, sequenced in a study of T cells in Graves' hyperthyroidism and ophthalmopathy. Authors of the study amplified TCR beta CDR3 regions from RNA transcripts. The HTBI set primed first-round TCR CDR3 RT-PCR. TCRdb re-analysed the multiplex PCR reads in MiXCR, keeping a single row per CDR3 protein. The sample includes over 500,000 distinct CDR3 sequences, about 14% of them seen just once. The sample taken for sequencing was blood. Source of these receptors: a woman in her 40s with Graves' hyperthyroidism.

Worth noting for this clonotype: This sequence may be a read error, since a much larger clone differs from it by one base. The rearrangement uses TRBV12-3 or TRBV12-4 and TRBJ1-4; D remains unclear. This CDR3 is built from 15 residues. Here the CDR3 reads CVSSPMIWANEKLFF. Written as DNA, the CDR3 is TGTGTCAGCAGCCCAATGATCTGGGCGAACGAAAAACTGTTTTTT.

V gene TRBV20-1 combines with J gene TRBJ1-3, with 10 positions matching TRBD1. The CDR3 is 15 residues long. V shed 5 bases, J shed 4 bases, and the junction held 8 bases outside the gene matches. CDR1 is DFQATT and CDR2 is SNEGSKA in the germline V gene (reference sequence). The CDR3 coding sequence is TGCAGTGCTTTTTCCGGGACAGGGGAAGGAAACACCATATATTTT. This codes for CSAFSGTGEGNTIYF.

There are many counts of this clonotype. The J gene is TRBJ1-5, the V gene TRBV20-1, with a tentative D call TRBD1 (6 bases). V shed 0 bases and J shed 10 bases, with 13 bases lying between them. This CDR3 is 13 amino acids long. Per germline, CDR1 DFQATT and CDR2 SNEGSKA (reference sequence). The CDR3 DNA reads TGCAGTGCTAGAGATATCCAGGGACAACCCCAGCATTTT. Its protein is CSARDIQGQPQHF.

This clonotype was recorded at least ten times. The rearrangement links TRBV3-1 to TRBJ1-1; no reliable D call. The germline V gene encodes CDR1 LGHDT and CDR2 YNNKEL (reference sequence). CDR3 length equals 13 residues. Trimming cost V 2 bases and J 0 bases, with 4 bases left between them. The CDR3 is CASSQHLNTEAFF. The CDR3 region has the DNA TGTGCCAGCAGCCAACACCTGAACACTGAAGCTTTCTTT.

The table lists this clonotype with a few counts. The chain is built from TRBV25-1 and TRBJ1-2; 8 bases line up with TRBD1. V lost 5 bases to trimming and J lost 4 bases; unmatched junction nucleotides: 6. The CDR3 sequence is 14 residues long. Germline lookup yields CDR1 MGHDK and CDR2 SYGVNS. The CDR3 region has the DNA TGTGCCAGCAGTCGACAGGGGTTGTCCTATGGCTACACCTTC. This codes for CASSRQGLSYGYTF.

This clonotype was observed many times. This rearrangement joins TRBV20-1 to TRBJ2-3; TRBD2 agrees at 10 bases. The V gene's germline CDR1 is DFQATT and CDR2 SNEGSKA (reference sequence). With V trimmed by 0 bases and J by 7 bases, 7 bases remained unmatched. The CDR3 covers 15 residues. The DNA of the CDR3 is TGCAGTGCTAGAGAGCGGTCTAGCGGGAGTAATACGCAGTATTTT. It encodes CSARERSSGSNTQYF.

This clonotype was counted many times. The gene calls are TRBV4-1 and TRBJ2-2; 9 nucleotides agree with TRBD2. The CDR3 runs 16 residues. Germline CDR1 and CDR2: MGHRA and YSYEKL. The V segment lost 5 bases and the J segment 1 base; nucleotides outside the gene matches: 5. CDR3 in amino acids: CASSAGGIVNTGELFF. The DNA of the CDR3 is TGCGCCAGCAGCGCGGGAGGGATTGTGAACACCGGGGAGCTGTTTTTT.

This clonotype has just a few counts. The CDR3 sequence: CASSPGTSGTLQETQYF. In nucleotides, the CDR3 is TGCGCCAGCAGTCCCGGGACTAGCGGGACACTCCAAGAGACCCAGTACTTC. The chain has TRBV5-1 and TRBJ2-5; 13 nucleotides agree with TRBD2. Germline assignment: CDR1 SGHRS and CDR2 YFSETQ. Trimming took 5 bases from V and 1 from J; bases not matched to a gene: 8. CDR3 length equals 17 residues.

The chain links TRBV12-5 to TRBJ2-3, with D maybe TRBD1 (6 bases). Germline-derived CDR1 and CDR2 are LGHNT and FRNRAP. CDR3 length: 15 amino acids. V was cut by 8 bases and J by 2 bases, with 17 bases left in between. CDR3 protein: CASMVGAQNTDTQYF. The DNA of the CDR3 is TGTGCTAGTATGGTGGGGGCTCAAAACACAGATACGCAGTATTTT.

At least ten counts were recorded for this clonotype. The CDR3 coding sequence is TGTGCCAGCAGAGGAGAGCCCAGCCTAGATACGCAGTATTTT. Protein sequence: CASRGEPSLDTQYF. This sequence joins TRBV7-9 and TRBJ2-3, with D unresolved. Trimming shortened V by 6 bases and J by 5 bases, and 15 bases separated the two germline ends. Germline lookup yields CDR1 SEHNR and CDR2 FQNEAQ (reference sequence). The CDR3 runs 14 residues.

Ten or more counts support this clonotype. The CDR3 sequence is CASSLGGTARNEQYF. In DNA form, the CDR3 reads TGCGCCAGCAGCTTGGGAGGGACGGCTCGGAACGAGCAGTACTTC. The gene calls are TRBV5-1 and TRBJ2-7, with D perhaps assigned TRBD1 or TRBD2 (5 bases each). The V gene lost 0 bases and the J gene lost 5 bases, with 15 bases spanning the gap. CDR1 is SGHRS, CDR2 YFSETQ, per germline. The CDR3 spans 15 residues.

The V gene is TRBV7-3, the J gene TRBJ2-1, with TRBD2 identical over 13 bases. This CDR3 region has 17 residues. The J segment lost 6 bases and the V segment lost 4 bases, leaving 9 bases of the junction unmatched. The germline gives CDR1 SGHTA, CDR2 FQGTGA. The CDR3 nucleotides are TGTGCCAGCAGCTGGAGGGGTGGGACTAGCGGGACCAATGAGCAGTTCTTC. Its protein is CASSWRGGTSGTNEQFF.

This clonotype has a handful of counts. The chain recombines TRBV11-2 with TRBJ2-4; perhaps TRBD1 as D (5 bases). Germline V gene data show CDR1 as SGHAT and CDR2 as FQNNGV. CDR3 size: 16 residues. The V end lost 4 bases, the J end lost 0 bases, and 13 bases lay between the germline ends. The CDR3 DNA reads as TGTGCCAGCAGCTCCTCACAGGCCGTAGCCAAAAACATTCAGTACTTC. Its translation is CASSSSQAVAKNIQYF.

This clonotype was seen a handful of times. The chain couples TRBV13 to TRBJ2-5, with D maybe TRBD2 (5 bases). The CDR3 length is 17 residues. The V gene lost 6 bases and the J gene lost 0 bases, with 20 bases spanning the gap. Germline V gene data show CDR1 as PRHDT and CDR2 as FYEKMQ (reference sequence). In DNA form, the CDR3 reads TGTGCCAGCAGTACCCCCGCTGAGGGCCAAAACCAAGAGACCCAGTACTTC. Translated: CASSTPAEGQNQETQYF.

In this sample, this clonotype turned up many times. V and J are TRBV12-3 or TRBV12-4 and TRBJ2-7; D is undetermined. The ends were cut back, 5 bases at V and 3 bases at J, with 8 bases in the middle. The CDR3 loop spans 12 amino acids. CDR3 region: CASSEIYYEQYF. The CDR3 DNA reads TGTGCCAGCAGTGAAATATACTACGAGCAGTACTTC.

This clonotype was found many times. CDR3 protein: CASSLGPQGYYEQYF. The DNA of the CDR3 is TGTGCCAGCAGTTTAGGCCCCCAAGGGTACTACGAGCAGTACTTC. The V and J genes are TRBV28 and TRBJ2-7; D ambiguous. Trimming removed 2 bases from V and 3 bases from J, with 14 bases in between. CDR3 size: 15 residues. From germline, CDR1 is MDHEN and CDR2 SYDVKM.

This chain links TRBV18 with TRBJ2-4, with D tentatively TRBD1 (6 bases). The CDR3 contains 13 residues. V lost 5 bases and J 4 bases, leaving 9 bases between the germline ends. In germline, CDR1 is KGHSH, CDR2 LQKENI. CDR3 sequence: CASSSDSKNIQYF. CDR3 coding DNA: TGTGCCAGCTCATCGGACAGTAAAAACATTCAGTACTTC.

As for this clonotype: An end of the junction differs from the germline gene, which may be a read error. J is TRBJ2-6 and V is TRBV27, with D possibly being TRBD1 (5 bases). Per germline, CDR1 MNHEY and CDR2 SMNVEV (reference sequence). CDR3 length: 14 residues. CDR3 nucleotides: TGTGCCAGCAGTTTATCATCTGGGGCCGACGTCCTGACTTTC. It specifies CASSLSSGADVLTF. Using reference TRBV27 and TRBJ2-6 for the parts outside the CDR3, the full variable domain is EAQVTQNPRYLITVTGKKLTVTCSQNMNHEYMSWYRQDPGLGLRQIYYSMNVEVTDKGDVPEGYKVSRKEKRNFPLILESPSPNQTSLYFCASSLSSGADVLTFGAGSRLTVL.

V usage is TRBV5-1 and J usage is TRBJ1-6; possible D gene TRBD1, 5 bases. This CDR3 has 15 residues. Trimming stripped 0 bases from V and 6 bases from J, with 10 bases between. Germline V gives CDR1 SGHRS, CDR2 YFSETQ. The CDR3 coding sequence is TGCGCCAGCAGCTTGGGGCAGGGAAGTAATTCACCCCTCCACTTT. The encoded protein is CASSLGQGSNSPLHF.

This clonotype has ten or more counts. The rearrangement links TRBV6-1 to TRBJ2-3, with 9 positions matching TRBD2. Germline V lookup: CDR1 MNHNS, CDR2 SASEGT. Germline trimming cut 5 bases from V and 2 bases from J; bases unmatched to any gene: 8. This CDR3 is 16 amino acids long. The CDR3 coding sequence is TGTGCCAGCAGTCCTTTAGCGGGAGATACCACAGATACGCAGTATTTT. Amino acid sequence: CASSPLAGDTTDTQYF.